The 3 T cell receptor beta chains reported below all come from one sample, sequenced in a study of cytomegalovirus exposure and HLA in healthy donors. The PCR used 60 Vbeta and 13 Jbeta primers. Assay: immunoSEQ multiplex PCR; the TCRdb copy retains only in-frame clones and omits some. Here the sample spans 200,000 to 250,000 clones, approximately 84% being singletons. The specimen was PBMCs. These receptors were obtained from a girl aged 2-10 years in good health and CMV-seronegative.

The rearrangement uses TRBV7-9 and TRBJ2-1, with TRBD2 matching 12 bases. This CDR3 comprises 16 residues. V dropped 1 base and J dropped 8; count of bases not matched to a gene: 6. Germline CDR1 is SEHNR and CDR2 is FQNEAQ (reference sequence). CDR3 in amino acids: CASSLDATSGSYEQFF. The CDR3 DNA is TGTGCCAGCAGCTTAGACGCGACTAGCGGGAGTTATGAGCAGTTCTTC.

The chain is built from TRBV4-2 and TRBJ1-5; unclear D gene. Trimming removed 5 bases from V and 4 bases from J, with 12 bases in between. Germline-derived CDR1 and CDR2 are LGHNA and YNFKEQ. The CDR3 covers 14 residues. CDR3: CASSSPGSNQPQHF. The CDR3 coding sequence is TGTGCCAGCAGCAGCCCCGGGAGTAATCAGCCCCAGCATTTT.

The chain uses TRBV19 and TRBJ1-2; D may be TRBD1 (5 bases). V was pared by 7 bases and J by 4 bases, with 16 bases between. The germline V gene has CDR1 LNHDA and CDR2 SQIVND (reference sequence). This CDR3 is 14 amino acids long. The DNA of the CDR3 is TGTGCCAGTACCCTGGGACTTCGCTCCTATGGCTACACCTTC. Its protein is CASTLGLRSYGYTF.